This passage covers 2 T cell receptor beta chains from one sample sequenced in a study of blood T cell repertoires in COVID-19. Assay: immunoSEQ multiplex PCR; the TCRdb copy retains only in-frame clones and omits some. The sample contains some 220,000 clones, around four fifths of which appear only once. Sequenced material: peripheral blood. The source is a woman older than 75 with active or convalescent COVID-19.

This clone has only a few counts. The rearrangement joins TRBV28 to TRBJ2-7, with 7 bases identical to TRBD1. This CDR3 is built from 16 residues. Germline CDR1 and CDR2: MDHEN and SYDVKM. J lost 7 bases, V lost 4 bases, and 16 bases had no gene match. CDR3 amino acids: CASSSTGQALRGEQYF. The DNA for the CDR3 is TGTGCCAGCAGTTCCACAGGACAGGCCCTACGTGGGGAGCAGTACTTC. The entire variable domain, with the rest obtained from reference TRBV28 and TRBJ2-7, is as follows: DVKVTQSSRYLVKRTGEKVFLECVQDMDHENMFWYRQDPGLGLRLIYFSYDVKMKEKGDIPEGYSVSREKKERFSLILESASTNQTSMYLCASSSTGQALRGEQYFGPGTRLTVT.

The V gene is TRBV7-2, the J gene TRBJ2-1; TRBD2 aligns across 10 bases. Germline lookup yields CDR1 SGHTA and CDR2 FQGNSA. The CDR3 has 17 amino acids. V dropped 3 bases and J dropped 5; count of bases not matched to a gene: 10. As DNA, the CDR3 is TGTGCCAGCAGCTTGATGCTAGCGGGGGCCCTTGACAATGAGCAGTTCTTC. Its translation: CASSLMLAGALDNEQFF.